Listed below are T cell receptor beta chains from one sample, sequenced in a study of blood T cell repertoires in COVID-19. The data were produced by immunoSEQ multiplex PCR, yet TCRdb's version contains in-frame clones alone and is incomplete. The sample holds more than 70,000 clones; around nine tenths are singletons and the top ten take roughly 20%. The specimen sequenced was peripheral blood. The receptors were sampled from a woman aged 80 or over with acute or convalescent COVID-19. Both conserved end residues are part of each CDR3.

>TRBV24-1|TRBJ1-2
CATSDSGTGALEDGYTF
>TRBV6-5|TRBJ1-5
CASSYSGTANQPQHF
>TRBV10-1|TRBJ1-1
CASSESWASEAFF
>TRBV6-5|TRBJ1-6
CASTWDGRDSPLHF
>TRBV5-4|TRBJ1-2
CASSLDRRVHGYTF
>TRBV18|TRBJ1-2
CASSLTGEYGYTF
>TRBV6-1|TRBJ1-2
CASNLDRRSIGYTF
>TRBV7-9|TRBJ1-1
CASSPLALAEAFF
>TRBV18|TRBJ2-7
CASSPGTSGPYEQYF
>TRBV7-9|TRBJ1-3
CASSLQGAGNTIYF
>TRBV2|TRBJ1-6
CASRDTGDNSPLHF
>TRBV4-1|TRBJ1-3
CASSQDPRGRAGNTIYF
>TRBV7-2|TRBJ1-4
CASSLSGKANEKLFF
>TRBV7-2|TRBJ2-7
CASSLGWQNSYEQYF
>TRBV5-1|TRBJ2-5
CASSLGARGGAETQYF
>TRBV7-9|TRBJ1-3
CASRAGISGNTIYF
>TRBV11-2|TRBJ1-6
CASSSRPGQSNSPLHF
>TRBV12-5|TRBJ1-2
CASGLVQGQDGYTF
>TRBV7-9|TRBJ1-4
CASSLAGLSNEKLFF
>TRBV5-1|TRBJ1-1
CASNLGGSDTEAFF
>TRBV6-4|TRBJ1-1
CASSDGQMNTEAFF
>TRBV2|TRBJ2-5
CASSVLAGLQETQYF
>TRBV5-1|TRBJ1-1
CASSLAGQINTEAFF
>TRBV18|TRBJ1-5
CASSPPGPNQPQHF
>TRBV9|TRBJ2-3
CASSSGLRSTDTQYF
>TRBV5-5|TRBJ2-3
CASKGRPPASTDTQYF
>TRBV5-1|TRBJ2-7
CASSLRDSAKEQYF
>TRBV18|TRBJ1-2
CASSPTTGEGYTF
>TRBV6-1|TRBJ1-5
CASSERQNYYQPQHF
>TRBV5-1|TRBJ2-2
CASSGDRHTGELFF
>TRBV15|TRBJ2-2
CATSGDRAGELFF
>TRBV2|TRBJ1-2
CASSGEQLKDGYTF
>TRBV9|TRBJ2-3
CASSARTSGGITDTQYF
>TRBV2|TRBJ2-4
CASSRLASNIQYF
>TRBV10-3|TRBJ1-5
CAIGGAVNQPQHF
>TRBV25-1|TRBJ1-1
CASSRTGEAFF
>TRBV7-2|TRBJ2-3
CASSPSAGGVDTQYF
>TRBV2|TRBJ2-7
CASSASYEQYF
>TRBV5-5|TRBJ2-7
CASSLGTGGLYEQYF
>TRBV7-2|TRBJ2-5
CASSLGTGETQYF
>TRBV18|TRBJ2-7
CASSPPGGYEQYF
>TRBV15|TRBJ1-1
CATRGWGMNTEAFF
>TRBV3-1/TRBV3-2|TRBJ2-2
CASSSGQGMFPGELFF
>TRBV2|TRBJ1-1
CASSGTGDTEAFF
>TRBV29-1|TRBJ2-5
CSVVGTSGGWETQYF
>TRBV23-1|TRBJ2-7
CASSHTNYEQYF
>TRBV7-8|TRBJ2-6
CASSLNPDSGANVLTF
>TRBV24-1|TRBJ1-4
CATERARYRGSLFF
>TRBV11-2|TRBJ1-1
CASSPGVGGGMNTEAFF
>TRBV5-4|TRBJ2-1
CASSFAVNEQFF
>TRBV18|TRBJ2-7
CASSGLADEQYF
>TRBV11-2|TRBJ2-5
CASSGLLGRETQYF
>TRBV5-1|TRBJ2-7
CASSLGQGTPYEQYF
>TRBV11-2|TRBJ1-4
CASSPTGATNEKLFF
>TRBV28|TRBJ2-7
CASSLLRGFEQYF
>TRBV7-9|TRBJ1-1
CASSWGQESGPEAFF